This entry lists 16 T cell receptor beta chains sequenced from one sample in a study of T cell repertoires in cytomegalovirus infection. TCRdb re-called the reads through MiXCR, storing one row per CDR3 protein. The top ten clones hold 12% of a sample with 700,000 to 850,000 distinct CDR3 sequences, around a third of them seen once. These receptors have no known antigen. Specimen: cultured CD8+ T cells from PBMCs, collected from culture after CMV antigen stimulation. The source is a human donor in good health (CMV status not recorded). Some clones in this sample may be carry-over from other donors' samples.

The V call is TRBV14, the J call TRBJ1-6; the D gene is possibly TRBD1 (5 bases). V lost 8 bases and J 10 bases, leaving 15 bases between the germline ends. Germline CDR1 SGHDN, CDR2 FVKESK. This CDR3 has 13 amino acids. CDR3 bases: TGTGCCAGCGGACACAAGTACGGATCACCCCTCCACTTT. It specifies CASGHKYGSPLHF.

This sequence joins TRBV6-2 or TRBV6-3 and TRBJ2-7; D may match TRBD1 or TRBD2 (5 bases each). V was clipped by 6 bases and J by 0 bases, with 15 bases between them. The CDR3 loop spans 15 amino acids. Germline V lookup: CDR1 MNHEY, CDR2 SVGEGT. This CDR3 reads CASSFARGASYEQYF. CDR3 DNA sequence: TGTGCCAGCAGCTTCGCTCGAGGGGCCTCCTACGAGCAGTACTTC.

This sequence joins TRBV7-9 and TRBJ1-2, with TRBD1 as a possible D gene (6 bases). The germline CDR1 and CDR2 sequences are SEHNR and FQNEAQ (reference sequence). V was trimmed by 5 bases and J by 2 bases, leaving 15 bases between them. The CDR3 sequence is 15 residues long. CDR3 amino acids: CASSPGGGANYGYTF. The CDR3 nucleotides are TGTGCCAGCAGCCCCGGGGGGGGCGCGAACTATGGCTACACCTTC.

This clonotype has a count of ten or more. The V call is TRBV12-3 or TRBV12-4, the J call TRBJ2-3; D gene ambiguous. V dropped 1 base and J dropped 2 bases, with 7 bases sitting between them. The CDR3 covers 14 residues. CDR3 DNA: TGTGCCAGCAGTTTAGGGGCTATCACAGATACGCAGTATTTT. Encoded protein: CASSLGAITDTQYF.

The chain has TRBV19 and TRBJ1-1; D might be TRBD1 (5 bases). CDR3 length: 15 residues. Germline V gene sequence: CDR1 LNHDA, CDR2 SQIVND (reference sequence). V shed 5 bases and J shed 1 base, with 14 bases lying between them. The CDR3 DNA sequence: TGTGCCAGTAGTCCGCGCCGGGGCGCGAACACTGAAGCTTTCTTT. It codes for CASSPRRGANTEAFF.

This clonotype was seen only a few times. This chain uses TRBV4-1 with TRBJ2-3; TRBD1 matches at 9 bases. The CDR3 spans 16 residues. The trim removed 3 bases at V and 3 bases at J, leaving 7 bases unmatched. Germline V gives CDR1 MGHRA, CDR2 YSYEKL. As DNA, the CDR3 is TGCGCCAGCAGCCACTCCGGGACAGGGTCAACAGATACGCAGTATTTT. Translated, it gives CASSHSGTGSTDTQYF.

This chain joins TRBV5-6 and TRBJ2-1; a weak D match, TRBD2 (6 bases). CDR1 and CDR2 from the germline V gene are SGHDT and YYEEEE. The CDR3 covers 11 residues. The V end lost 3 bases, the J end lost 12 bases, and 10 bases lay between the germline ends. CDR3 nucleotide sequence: TGTGCCAGCAGCTGGGGGACTTCGCAGTTCTTC. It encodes CASSWGTSQFF.

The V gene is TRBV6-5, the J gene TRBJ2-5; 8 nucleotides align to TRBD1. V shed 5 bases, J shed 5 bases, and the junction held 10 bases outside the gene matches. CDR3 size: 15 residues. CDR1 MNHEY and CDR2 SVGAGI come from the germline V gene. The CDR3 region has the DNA TGTGCCAGCAGTCGTGACAGGGGCCGGTTGGAGACCCAGTACTTC. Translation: CASSRDRGRLETQYF.

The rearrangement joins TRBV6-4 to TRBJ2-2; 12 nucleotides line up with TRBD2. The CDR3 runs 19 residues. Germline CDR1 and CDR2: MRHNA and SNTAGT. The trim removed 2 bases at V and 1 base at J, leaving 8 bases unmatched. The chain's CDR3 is CASSDPGLAGRMNTGELFF. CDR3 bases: TGTGCCAGCAGTGACCCTGGACTAGCGGGGAGGATGAACACCGGGGAGCTGTTTTTT.

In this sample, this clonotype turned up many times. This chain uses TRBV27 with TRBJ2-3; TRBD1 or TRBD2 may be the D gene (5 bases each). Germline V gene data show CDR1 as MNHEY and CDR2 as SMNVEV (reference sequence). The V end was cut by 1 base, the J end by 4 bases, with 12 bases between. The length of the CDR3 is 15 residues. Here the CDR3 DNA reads TGTGCCAGCAGTTTATGGGCCGGGGCAGCAGATACGCAGTATTTT. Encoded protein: CASSLWAGAADTQYF.

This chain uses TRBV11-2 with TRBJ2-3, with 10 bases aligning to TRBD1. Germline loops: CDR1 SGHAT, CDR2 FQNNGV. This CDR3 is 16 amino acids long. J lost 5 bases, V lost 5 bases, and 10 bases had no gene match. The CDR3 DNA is TGTGCCAGCAGCGGATGGGGACAGGGGTTGGGAGATACGCAGTATTTT. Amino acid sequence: CASSGWGQGLGDTQYF.

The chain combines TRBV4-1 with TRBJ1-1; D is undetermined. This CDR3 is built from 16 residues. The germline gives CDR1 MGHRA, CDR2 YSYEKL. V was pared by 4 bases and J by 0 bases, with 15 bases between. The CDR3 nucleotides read TGCGCCAGCAGCCCATGGGTCCCCGGGATGAACACTGAAGCTTTCTTT. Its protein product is CASSPWVPGMNTEAFF.

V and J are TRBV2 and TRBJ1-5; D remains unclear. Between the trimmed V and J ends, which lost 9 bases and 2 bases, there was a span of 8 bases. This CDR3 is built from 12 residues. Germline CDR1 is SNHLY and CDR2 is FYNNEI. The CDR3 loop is CARGFGNQPQHF. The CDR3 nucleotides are TGTGCCAGGGGTTTTGGCAATCAGCCCCAGCATTTT.

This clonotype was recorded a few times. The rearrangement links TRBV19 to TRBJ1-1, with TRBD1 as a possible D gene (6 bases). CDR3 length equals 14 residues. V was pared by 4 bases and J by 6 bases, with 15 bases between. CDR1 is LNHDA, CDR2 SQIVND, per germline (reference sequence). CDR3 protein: CASSRLRTAPEAFF. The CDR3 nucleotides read TGTGCCAGTAGTAGGCTAAGGACAGCTCCTGAAGCTTTCTTT.

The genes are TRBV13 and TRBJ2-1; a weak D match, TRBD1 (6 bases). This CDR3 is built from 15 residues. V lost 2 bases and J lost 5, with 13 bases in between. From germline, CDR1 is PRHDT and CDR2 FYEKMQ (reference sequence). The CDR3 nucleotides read TGTGCCAGCAGCTTAAGGGGGACCCCCCACAATGAGCAGTTCTTC. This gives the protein CASSLRGTPHNEQFF.

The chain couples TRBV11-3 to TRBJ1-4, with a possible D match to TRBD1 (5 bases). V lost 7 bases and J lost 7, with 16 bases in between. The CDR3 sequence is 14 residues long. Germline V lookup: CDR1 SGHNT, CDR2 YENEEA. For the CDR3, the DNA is TGTGCCAGCACACCCCCGGGACGGAGTGAAAAACTGTTTTTT. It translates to CASTPPGRSEKLFF. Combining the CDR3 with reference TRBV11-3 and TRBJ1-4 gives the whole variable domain EAGVVQSPRYKIIEKKQPVAFWCNPISGHNTLYWYLQNLGQGPELLIRYENEEAVDDSQLPKDRFSAERLKGVDSTLKIQPAELGDSAVYLCASTPPGRSEKLFFGSGTQLSVL.